Listed here are 3 T cell receptor beta chains from one sample, sequenced in a study of shared clonotypes between healthy human individuals (dated by TCRdb to 2020 to 2021). Libraries were built with the immunoSEQ multiplex PCR assay. TCRdb took over this immuneACCESS table, retaining in-frame rearrangements with V and J assigned. Such tables are incomplete; in checked studies, under half of the missing clones stem from an unresolved V gene, and the remainder is unexplained. The sample profile shows about 1.1 million clones; roughly 77% of them were found once. The ten top clones hold 0.89% of the sample. The material sequenced was memory CD4+ T cells from PBMCs. In light of the paper, this sample's cell subset or site label describes: CD45RA-negative fraction. These receptors were collected from a man in his late teens or twenties in good health. Some clones in this sample may be carry-over from other donors' samples.

This rearrangement joins TRBV13 to TRBJ1-3; D remains ambiguous. CDR1 is PRHDT, CDR2 FYEKMQ, per germline (reference sequence). This CDR3 contains 11 residues. The V and J ends lost 2 bases and 7 bases respectively, with 3 bases between them. In nucleotides, the CDR3 is TGTGCCAGCAGCTTAAGGAACACCATATATTTT. It yields the protein CASSLRNTIYF.

This clone was seen a few times. The CDR3 protein is CASSFQGAGIREQFF. The CDR3 DNA sequence: TGTGCCAGCAGCTTCCAGGGGGCGGGAATAAGGGAGCAGTTCTTC. This chain joins TRBV5-4 and TRBJ2-1; the match to TRBD1 covers 8 bases. Germline-derived CDR1 and CDR2 are SGHNT and YYREEE (reference sequence). This CDR3 spans 15 amino acids. V shed 2 bases, J shed 10 bases, and the junction held 11 bases outside the gene matches.

The gene calls are TRBV19 and TRBJ2-3, with D unclear. V shed 5 bases and J shed 0 bases, with 9 bases lying between them. This CDR3 region has 14 residues. The germline CDR1 and CDR2 sequences are LNHDA and SQIVND (reference sequence). CDR3 sequence: CASSDRPSTDTQYF. CDR3 bases: TGTGCCAGTAGTGACCGCCCTAGCACAGATACGCAGTATTTT.